These 28 T cell receptor beta chains were sequenced from one sample in a study of human T cells and chemical hapten exposure. The time point here: pre-sensitization, week 0. Regarding treatment: therapeutic diphenylcyclopropenone sensitization with weekly scalp DPC. A single record per CDR3 protein comes from TCRdb applying MiXCR to the RACE reads. Of 200,000 to 300,000 distinct CDR3 sequences listed, about 9% were seen once; the top ten hold 2.3%. Sequencing was performed on whole blood, taken in connection with sensitization to the hapten diphenylcyclopropenone (DPC). The receptors stem from a woman in her forties with alopecia areata. Some clones in this sample may be carry-over from other donors' samples.

This chain uses TRBV5-1 with TRBJ2-3; 9 bases align to TRBD1. The V gene end was trimmed by 1 base and the J gene end by 4 bases; junction bases not matched to a gene: 4. The CDR3 length is 15 residues. Looked up from germline, CDR1 is SGHRS and CDR2 is YFSETQ. The CDR3: CASSLIGQGSDTQYF. The CDR3 coding sequence is TGCGCCAGCAGCTTGATTGGACAGGGGTCAGATACGCAGTATTTT. Drawing the rest from reference TRBV5-1 and TRBJ2-3, the complete variable domain is KAGVTQTPRYLIKTRGQQVTLSCSPISGHRSVSWYQQTPGQGLQFLFEYFSETQRNKGNFPGRFSGRQFSNSRSEMNVSTLELGDSALYLCASSLIGQGSDTQYFGPGTRLTVL.

The sample holds a few counts of this clonotype. V gene TRBV28 combines with J gene TRBJ1-1; D is unclear. V was trimmed by 8 bases and J by 1 base, leaving 11 bases between them. Germline CDR1 is MDHEN and CDR2 is SYDVKM. CDR3 length: 13 amino acids. The CDR3 here is CASHNTPNTEAFF. DNA of the CDR3: TGTGCCAGCCACAATACACCGAACACTGAAGCTTTCTTT. Full variable domain (outside the CDR3, taken from reference TRBV28 and TRBJ1-1): DVKVTQSSRYLVKRTGEKVFLECVQDMDHENMFWYRQDPGLGLRLIYFSYDVKMKEKGDIPEGYSVSREKKERFSLILESASTNQTSMYLCASHNTPNTEAFFGQGTRLTVV.

The sample holds many counts of this clonotype. The J gene is TRBJ2-2, the V gene TRBV7-9; no clear D gene. CDR1 and CDR2 (germline): SEHNR, FQNEAQ (reference sequence). The CDR3 totals 15 residues. V lost 3 bases, J lost 0 bases, and 8 bases lay in between. The chain's CDR3 is CASSLGVANTGELFF. The CDR3 DNA is TGTGCCAGCAGCTTGGGCGTAGCGAACACCGGGGAGCTGTTTTTT.

This clonotype has only a few counts. This chain joins TRBV3-1 and TRBJ2-7; TRBD2 matches at 7 bases. Germline V gene lookup returns CDR1 LGHDT and CDR2 YNNKEL (reference sequence). Unmatched junction bases numbered 11, after V lost 5 bases and J lost 7 bases. The CDR3 is 14 residues long. The CDR3 spells CASSKREARGEQYF. The CDR3 coding sequence is TGTGCCAGCAGCAAACGGGAGGCCCGGGGGGAGCAGTACTTC.

This clonotype was recorded a few times. The V and J genes are TRBV5-1 and TRBJ2-2; 7 bases agree with TRBD2. CDR3 length: 17 amino acids. The germline V gene encodes CDR1 SGHRS and CDR2 YFSETQ. The J segment lost 1 base and the V segment lost 0 bases, leaving 6 bases of the junction unmatched. CDR3 nucleotide sequence: TGCGCCAGCAGCTTGGAGGCTAGCGGAGTGAACACCGGGGAGCTGTTTTTT. Its protein product is CASSLEASGVNTGELFF.

There are many counts of this clonotype. The J gene is TRBJ2-1, the V gene TRBV7-2; 13 bases are a match to TRBD2. Germline CDR1 SGHTA, CDR2 FQGNSA. The CDR3 runs to 17 residues. V shed 1 base and J 5 bases; nucleotides not matched to a gene: 5. CDR3 in amino acids: CASSLGATSGGNNEQFF. The CDR3 bases are TGTGCCAGCAGCTTAGGAGCGACTAGCGGGGGGAACAATGAGCAGTTCTTC.

This clonotype was recorded at least ten times. The chain links TRBV7-2 to TRBJ1-6; 7 nucleotides line up with TRBD1. The CDR3 extends over 14 amino acids. Germline lookup yields CDR1 SGHTA and CDR2 FQGNSA. J was trimmed by 7 bases and V by 6 bases; bases with no gene match: 6. CDR3 in amino acids: CASRSTGRNSPLHF. Here the CDR3 DNA reads TGTGCCAGCAGATCGACAGGGAGAAATTCACCCCTCCACTTT.

This clonotype appeared a few times. The chain uses TRBV4-2 and TRBJ1-6, with no clear D. The V end was cut by 1 base, the J end by 7 bases, with 11 bases between. Germline V lookup: CDR1 LGHNA, CDR2 YNFKEQ. CDR3 length: 15 amino acids. The CDR3 protein is CASSQVGQKNSPLHF. The CDR3 DNA reads TGTGCCAGCAGCCAAGTGGGCCAGAAAAATTCACCCCTCCACTTT.

This chain connects TRBV20-1 to TRBJ1-1; D uncertain. This CDR3 spans 18 amino acids. CDR1 and CDR2 from the germline V gene are DFQATT and SNEGSKA (reference sequence). Trimming stripped 0 bases from V and 1 base from J, with 21 bases between. DNA for the CDR3: TGCAGTGCTAGAGATAGCCTTATCAGATTGACAACGAACACTGAAGCTTTCTTT. Residues: CSARDSLIRLTTNTEAFF.

The CDR3 DNA reads as TGTGCCAGCACCCCGCGGCGGAGCTCCTACAATGAGCAGTTCTTC. Translation gives CASTPRRSSYNEQFF. The chain is built from TRBV6-2 or TRBV6-3 and TRBJ2-1; D is ambiguous. CDR3 length equals 15 residues. Trimming removed 7 bases from V and 0 bases from J, with 13 bases in between. CDR1 is MNHEY and CDR2 is SVGEGT in the germline V gene.

This clonotype turned up a few times. This chain joins TRBV11-2 and TRBJ1-2, with 7 nucleotides matching TRBD1. The CDR3 has 13 amino acids. V was clipped by 5 bases and J by 7 bases; unmatched bases: 7. Germline V gene data show CDR1 as SGHAT and CDR2 as FQNNGV. CDR3 protein: CASSRGDRVGYTF. The CDR3 coding sequence is TGTGCCAGCAGCAGGGGAGACAGGGTTGGCTACACCTTC.

This clonotype appeared many times. The chain has TRBV27 and TRBJ2-1, with D perhaps matching TRBD1 or TRBD2 (6 bases each). The CDR3 covers 14 residues. With 7 bases removed from V and 10 bases from J, the gap between germline ends came to 20 bases. Germline V gives CDR1 MNHEY, CDR2 SMNVEV (reference sequence). The CDR3 DNA reads TGTGCCAGCACCCTCGTAGGGGGAGGAGGCGAGCAGTTCTTC. As protein: CASTLVGGGGEQFF.

The sample holds a few counts of this clonotype. The chain employs TRBV6-2 or TRBV6-3 and TRBJ1-5; weak D call: TRBD1 (6 bases). The CDR3 sequence is 15 residues long. V was cut by 2 bases and J by 4 bases, with 12 bases left in between. Germline CDR1 and CDR2: MNHEY and SVGEGT. The CDR3 region has the DNA TGTGCCAGCAGTTACAACAGGGCTGGGAATCAGCCCCAGCATTTT. Translated, it gives CASSYNRAGNQPQHF.

The V call is TRBV7-3, the J call TRBJ2-7; no firm D call. The V end lost 0 bases, the J end lost 6 bases, and 9 bases lay between the germline ends. Per the germline V gene, CDR1 is SGHTA and CDR2 is FQGTGA. The CDR3 covers 13 residues. CDR3 nucleotide sequence: TGTGCCAGCAGCTTAACTAGTCTCGGCGAGCAGTACTTC. This sequence encodes CASSLTSLGEQYF.

This clonotype was picked up many times. The genes are TRBV12-3 or TRBV12-4 and TRBJ2-5; D not resolved. V lost 3 bases and J lost 2, with 7 bases in between. The length of the CDR3 is 13 residues. The CDR3 sequence is CASSFARQETQYF. In DNA form, the CDR3 reads TGTGCCAGCAGTTTTGCCAGGCAAGAGACCCAGTACTTC.

This chain uses TRBV10-3 with TRBJ2-3; TRBD2 matches at 13 bases. Germline values: CDR1 ENHRY, CDR2 SYGVKD. V lost 2 bases and J lost 2; bases outside the gene matches: 1. This CDR3 comprises 16 residues. This CDR3 reads CAISEGLAGVTDTQYF. CDR3 nucleotides: TGTGCCATCAGTGAGGGACTAGCGGGAGTCACAGATACGCAGTATTTT.

The chain joins TRBV7-6 to TRBJ2-2, with D uncertain. Germline V lookup: CDR1 SGHVS, CDR2 FNYEAQ. The CDR3 runs to 14 residues. The V end was cut by 4 bases, the J end by 4 bases, with 10 bases between. The CDR3 coding sequence is TGTGCCAGCAGCTCGAGGACCCTCACCGGGGAGCTGTTTTTT. Its protein product is CASSSRTLTGELFF.

This chain uses TRBV4-3 with TRBJ2-2, with TRBD1 matching 8 bases. The CDR3 has 16 residues. V shed 4 bases, J shed 2 bases, and the junction held 6 bases outside the gene matches. Germline CDR1 reads LGHNA; CDR2 reads YSLEER. DNA of the CDR3: TGCGCCAGCAGCCCGGGACAGGCGGGAAACACCGGGGAGCTGTTTTTT. Encoded protein: CASSPGQAGNTGELFF.

V and J are TRBV28 and TRBJ2-7; 9 positions match TRBD1. The germline gives CDR1 MDHEN, CDR2 SYDVKM. The CDR3 covers 14 residues. V lost 6 bases to trimming and J lost 2 bases; unmatched junction nucleotides: 5. The CDR3 spells CASSRDRVTYEQYF. The CDR3 bases are TGTGCCAGCAGCCGGGACAGGGTAACCTACGAGCAGTACTTC. Drawing the rest from reference TRBV28 and TRBJ2-7, the complete variable domain is DVKVTQSSRYLVKRTGEKVFLECVQDMDHENMFWYRQDPGLGLRLIYFSYDVKMKEKGDIPEGYSVSREKKERFSLILESASTNQTSMYLCASSRDRVTYEQYFGPGTRLTVT.

This clonotype has a count of ten or more. The chain combines TRBV4-2 with TRBJ2-6, with a tentative D call TRBD2 (5 bases). The V gene lost 0 bases and the J gene lost 0 bases, with 6 bases spanning the gap. The germline V gene encodes CDR1 LGHNA and CDR2 YNFKEQ. The CDR3 is 16 amino acids. CDR3 loop: CASSQDGSSGANVLTF. The CDR3 DNA reads as TGTGCCAGCAGCCAAGATGGGAGCTCTGGGGCCAACGTCCTGACTTTC.

This chain joins TRBV25-1 and TRBJ2-3, with D maybe TRBD2 (6 bases). Trimming removed 7 bases at V and 5 bases at J, with 22 bases between. This CDR3 contains 16 residues. Germline V gene sequence: CDR1 MGHDK, CDR2 SYGVNS. In DNA, the CDR3 is TGTGCCAGCACCCGGGACTTCCCCGGGGCGGGAGATACGCAGTATTTT. This codes for CASTRDFPGAGDTQYF.

This clonotype has a handful of counts. The gene calls are TRBV15 and TRBJ2-1; 8 nucleotides match TRBD1. The germline CDR1 and CDR2 sequences are LNHNV and YYDKDF (reference sequence). The CDR3 is made up of 14 amino acids. Trimming at V came to 3 bases and at J to 6 bases, leaving 4 bases not matched to a gene. The CDR3 sequence is CATSRTGEANEQFF. Here the CDR3 DNA reads TGTGCCACCAGCAGGACAGGGGAGGCCAATGAGCAGTTCTTC.

In this sample, this clonotype turned up many times. V usage is TRBV7-2 and J usage is TRBJ2-1; D not resolved. The germline CDR1 and CDR2 sequences are SGHTA and FQGNSA. Deletions cut 5 bases from V and 4 bases from J, with 3 bases between. The CDR3 consists of 11 residues. CDR3 protein: CASSKYNEQFF. The DNA of the CDR3 is TGTGCCAGCAGCAAATACAATGAGCAGTTCTTC.

This chain uses TRBV27 with TRBJ1-4; the D is unclear. This CDR3 is built from 14 residues. CDR1 and CDR2 from the germline V gene are MNHEY and SMNVEV (reference sequence). Between the trimmed V and J ends, which lost 5 bases and 8 bases, there was a span of 15 bases. The CDR3 sequence: CASSPAGYGEKLFF. The CDR3 region has the DNA TGTGCCAGCAGTCCCGCCGGGTACGGGGAAAAACTGTTTTTT.

In its sample, this clonotype was seen many times. The chain has TRBV9 and TRBJ1-1, with 7 bases lining up with TRBD1. CDR1 SGDLS and CDR2 YYNGEE come from the germline V gene. The CDR3 contains 13 residues. V lost 4 bases, J lost 9 bases, and 9 bases stayed unmatched. CDR3 nucleotides: TGTGCCAGCAGCATAGGGACAGAACCCAAAGCTTTCTTT. Encoded protein: CASSIGTEPKAFF.

This clonotype was observed many times. The chain employs TRBV28 and TRBJ1-2, with 9 positions matching TRBD1. With V trimmed by 2 bases and J by 7 bases, 5 bases remained unmatched. This CDR3 comprises 14 residues. The V gene's germline CDR1 is MDHEN and CDR2 SYDVKM. The CDR3 protein is CASSLPQGAGGYTF. The CDR3 nucleotides read TGTGCCAGCAGTTTACCACAGGGGGCGGGTGGCTACACCTTC.

The chain couples TRBV5-1 to TRBJ2-3; TRBD1 is a possible D gene (6 bases). The CDR3 contains 14 residues. The germline V gene encodes CDR1 SGHRS and CDR2 YFSETQ. Trimming cost V 0 bases and J 6 bases, with 11 bases left between them. The CDR3 here is CASSLGQGKDTQYF. The CDR3 DNA reads as TGCGCCAGCAGCTTGGGGCAGGGGAAGGATACGCAGTATTTT.

The genes are TRBV6-2 or TRBV6-3 and TRBJ2-5, with 11 bases matching TRBD2. CDR1 and CDR2 from the germline V gene are MNHEY and SVGEGT. With 7 bases clipped from V and 6 bases from J, the junction kept 13 bases outside the gene matches. This CDR3 has 16 amino acids. The CDR3 here is CASTRPGASGRKTQYF. CDR3 nucleotide sequence: TGTGCCAGCACCCGACCCGGCGCTAGCGGGAGGAAGACCCAGTACTTC.